What follows are 26 T cell receptor beta chains derived from one specimen sequenced in a study of T cell responses to AZD1222 COVID-19 vaccine. Sequencing was performed with immunoSEQ multiplex PCR; in TCRdb, only in-frame clones are kept and a portion is missing. The sample lists approximately 92,000 clones, about 90% occurring once. Source: peripheral blood, taken on day 0 of AZD1222 vaccination. These receptors all stem from an adult in good health.

The J gene is TRBJ2-1, the V gene TRBV19; D perhaps matches TRBD1 (5 bases). Trimming stripped 3 bases from V and 11 bases from J, with 11 bases between. There are 12 residues in the CDR3. The germline gives CDR1 LNHDA, CDR2 SQIVND (reference sequence). CDR3: CASSIVQGQQFF. CDR3 bases: TGTGCCAGTAGTATCGTGCAGGGCCAGCAGTTCTTC.

The chain is built from TRBV4-2 and TRBJ1-2, with 8 bases fitting TRBD1. V shed 4 bases, J shed 6 bases, and the junction held 4 bases outside the gene matches. Germline-derived CDR1 and CDR2 are LGHNA and YNFKEQ. This CDR3 has 13 amino acids. This chain's CDR3 is CASSRQGPDGYTF. For the CDR3, the DNA is TGTGCCAGCAGCCGACAGGGGCCGGATGGCTACACCTTC.

The chain is built from TRBV7-6 and TRBJ2-4; D is undetermined. Germline V CDR1 and CDR2: SGHVS, FNYEAQ. Trimming left V 5 bases short and J 2 bases short, with 10 bases between. The CDR3 is 14 residues long. The CDR3 spells CASSAQVSKNIQYF. The CDR3 DNA is TGTGCCAGCAGCGCCCAAGTGTCCAAAAACATTCAGTACTTC. Variable domain in full (rest from reference TRBV7-6 and TRBJ2-4): GAGVSQSPRYKVTKRGQDVALRCDPISGHVSLYWYRQALGQGPEFLTYFNYEAQQDKSGLPNDRFSAERPEGSISTLTIQRTEQRDSAMYRCASSAQVSKNIQYFGAGTRLSVL.

V is TRBV4-3 and J is TRBJ1-5; no clear D. Trimming pared 1 base from V and 10 bases from J, leaving 14 bases between. CDR1 and CDR2 from the germline V gene are LGHNA and YSLEER. CDR3 length: 14 amino acids. CDR3 coding DNA: TGCGCCAGCAGCCAAGGGGTGGGCGGCGATCCCCAGCATTTT. It codes for CASSQGVGGDPQHF.

The rearrangement links TRBV9 to TRBJ2-1; tentative D call: TRBD2 (6 bases). V lost 4 bases to trimming and J lost 8 bases, with 25 bases between them. Germline V CDR1 and CDR2: SGDLS, YYNGEE. The CDR3 is 17 amino acids. CDR3 sequence (DNA): TGTGCCAGCAGCTTCTCCTTCACAGAGGAGGGCATGGATGAGCAGTTCTTC. It codes for CASSFSFTEEGMDEQFF. The full variable domain, rest sourced from reference TRBV9 and TRBJ2-1, is DSGVTQTPKHLITATGQRVTLRCSPRSGDLSVYWYQQSLDQGLQFLIQYYNGEERAKGNILERFSAQQFPDLHSELNLSSLELGDSALYFCASSFSFTEEGMDEQFFGPGTRLTVL.

In the case of this clone: The DNA is left out, because the CDR3 cannot be placed on it with certainty; the CDR3 is given as TCRdb lists it. The chain has TRBV12-3 or TRBV12-4 and TRBJ1-2. The CDR3 is 12 amino acids in total, end residues counted. This chain's CDR3 is CASSFNVAGGSF.

This clone was observed a single time. The chain joins TRBV2 to TRBJ2-5; TRBD1 or TRBD2 may be the D gene (5 bases each). This CDR3 region has 12 residues. Between the trimmed V and J ends, which lost 7 bases and 5 bases, there was a span of 11 bases. The germline CDR1 and CDR2 sequences are SNHLY and FYNNEI. The CDR3 here is CASNGAGETQYF. In nucleotides, the CDR3 is TGTGCCAGCAACGGGGCCGGCGAGACCCAGTACTTC. The complete variable domain, with remaining parts taken from reference TRBV2 and TRBJ2-5, reads EPEVTQTPSHQVTQMGQEVILRCVPISNHLYFYWYRQILGQKVEFLVSFYNNEISEKSEIFDDQFSVERPDGSNFTLKIRSTKLEDSAMYFCASNGAGETQYFGPGTRLLVL.

The rearrangement joins TRBV10-3 to TRBJ2-3, with 12 bases aligning to TRBD2. CDR1 and CDR2 from the germline V gene are ENHRY and SYGVKD. With 0 bases clipped from V and 3 bases from J, the junction kept 10 bases outside the gene matches. This CDR3 has 19 amino acids. The CDR3 DNA sequence: TGTGCCATCAGTGAGTCGGAGGCCCCAACTAGCGGGGGGACAGATACGCAGTATTTT. It translates to CAISESEAPTSGGTDTQYF.

The V call is TRBV28, the J call TRBJ2-1; 7 positions agree with TRBD2. With 1 base clipped from V and 2 bases from J, the junction kept 5 bases outside the gene matches. The CDR3 length is 16 residues. Per germline, CDR1 MDHEN and CDR2 SYDVKM. The CDR3 DNA reads TGTGCCAGCAGTTTATCACTCGGGAGGACCTACAATGAGCAGTTCTTC. This translates into CASSLSLGRTYNEQFF.

The genes are TRBV5-8 and TRBJ2-3; 10 positions match TRBD1. Germline V gene data show CDR1 as SGHTS and CDR2 as YDEGEE. V shed 5 bases, J shed 1 base, and the junction held 4 bases outside the gene matches. The CDR3 loop spans 15 amino acids. Here the CDR3 reads CASRRGQGRTDTQYF. In nucleotides, the CDR3 is TGTGCCAGCAGGAGGGGACAGGGGCGCACAGATACGCAGTATTTT.

The chain carries TRBV6-5 and TRBJ1-6; a possible D gene is TRBD1 (5 bases). Germline V gene data show CDR1 as MNHEY and CDR2 as SVGAGI. The CDR3 has 14 residues. V was clipped by 10 bases and J by 9 bases, with 19 bases between them. The CDR3 here is CAIRTQGSASPLHF. For the CDR3, the DNA is TGTGCCATCCGGACTCAGGGATCTGCTTCACCCCTCCACTTT.

This chain joins TRBV3-1 (or the pseudogene TRBV3-2) and TRBJ1-1; D is perhaps TRBD1 (5 bases). V lost 4 bases to trimming and J lost 5 bases, with 20 bases between them. CDR1 LGHDT and CDR2 YNNKEL come from the germline V gene (reference sequence). The CDR3 is made up of 16 amino acids. The CDR3 DNA is TGTGCCAGCAGCCTAGGAGTAGTCAGGGAGAAAACTGAAGCTTTCTTT. It translates to CASSLGVVREKTEAFF.

This clone has more than one count but fewer than ten. This chain uses TRBV6-4 with TRBJ1-5; TRBD1 agrees at 10 bases. V shed 10 bases and J 4 bases; nucleotides not matched to a gene: 4. Germline assignment: CDR1 MRHNA and CDR2 SNTAGT. The CDR3 length is 13 residues. CDR3 in amino acids: CATGQGENQPQHF. CDR3 DNA: TGTGCCACCGGACAGGGGGAGAATCAGCCCCAGCATTTT.

The chain recombines TRBV5-1 with TRBJ1-6, with 11 bases lining up with TRBD1. CDR3 size: 16 residues. V dropped 4 bases and J dropped 8; count of bases not matched to a gene: 8. From germline, CDR1 is SGHRS and CDR2 YFSETQ. Here the CDR3 reads CASSRTGGRDDSPLHF. The CDR3 DNA reads TGCGCCAGCAGCAGGACAGGGGGCAGGGACGATTCACCCCTCCACTTT.

The chain combines TRBV10-2 with TRBJ2-1; D is undetermined. V lost 6 bases, J lost 4 bases, and 13 bases lay in between. The CDR3 contains 14 residues. From germline, CDR1 is WSHSY and CDR2 SAAADI. CDR3 amino acids: CASREAIVYNEQFF. The CDR3, as DNA: TGCGCCAGCAGAGAAGCGATCGTTTACAATGAGCAGTTCTTC.

The CDR3 loop reads CASSLRGTGTSGANVLTF. The CDR3 DNA sequence: TGTGCCAGCAGCTTAAGAGGGACAGGGACCTCTGGGGCCAACGTCCTGACTTTC. The chain combines TRBV7-3 with TRBJ2-6, with 9 bases lining up with TRBD1. CDR3 length equals 18 residues. CDR1 is SGHTA, CDR2 FQGTGA, per germline. V lost 1 base and J lost 0; bases outside the gene matches: 4.

The chain links TRBV20-1 to TRBJ1-2; 7 nucleotides agree with TRBD1. The CDR3 is made up of 15 amino acids. In germline, CDR1 is DFQATT, CDR2 SNEGSKA (reference sequence). Germline trimming cut 3 bases from V and 8 bases from J; bases unmatched to any gene: 15. The DNA of the CDR3 is TGCAGTGCTAGTGGGTTCGTGACAGGGCCGGAGGGCTACACCTTC. Protein sequence: CSASGFVTGPEGYTF.

The rearrangement uses TRBV7-9 and TRBJ1-1; a possible D gene is TRBD1 (6 bases). CDR3 size: 16 residues. Looked up from germline, CDR1 is SEHNR and CDR2 is FQNEAQ (reference sequence). The ends were cut back, 6 bases at V and 3 bases at J, with 20 bases in the middle. The CDR3 protein is CASRRRGARFDTEAFF. The DNA for the CDR3 is TGTGCCAGCAGGAGAAGGGGGGCGCGATTTGACACTGAAGCTTTCTTT. Complete variable domain (other parts from reference TRBV7-9 and TRBJ1-1): DTGVSQNPRHKITKRGQNVTFRCDPISEHNRLYWYRQTLGQGPEFLTYFQNEAQLEKSRLLSDRFSAERPKGSFSTLEIQRTEQGDSAMYLCASRRRGARFDTEAFFGQGTRLTVV.

This rearrangement joins TRBV7-3 to TRBJ2-3; D is uncertain. The CDR3 consists of 15 residues. Trimming pared 3 bases from V and 0 bases from J, leaving 10 bases between. Germline CDR1 SGHTA, CDR2 FQGTGA. CDR3 nucleotides: TGTGCCAGCAGCTTCTCCCAGCCTAGCACAGATACGCAGTATTTT. It is translated as CASSFSQPSTDTQYF.

This sequence joins TRBV19 and TRBJ1-4, with 10 nucleotides matching TRBD1. V was pared by 6 bases and J by 2 bases, with 21 bases of the junction left unmatched. This CDR3 is 21 amino acids long. CDR1 is LNHDA and CDR2 is SQIVND in the germline V gene (reference sequence). CDR3 coding DNA: TGTGCCAGTAGCAATGAGCCGACTCCGGGACAGGGGTGGTACACTAATGAAAAACTGTTTTTT. It encodes CASSNEPTPGQGWYTNEKLFF.

Only one count was recorded for this clone. The V gene is TRBV6-1, the J gene TRBJ2-1; possibly TRBD1 for D (6 bases). CDR1 and CDR2 from the germline V gene are MNHNS and SASEGT. CDR3 size: 16 residues. The germline V and J ends were trimmed by 1 base and 3 bases, with 13 bases remaining between them. CDR3 amino acids: CASSEGVQGYYNEQFF. The CDR3 nucleotides read TGTGCCAGCAGTGAAGGGGTGCAGGGGTACTACAATGAGCAGTTCTTC.

V gene TRBV5-5 combines with J gene TRBJ1-5; D possibly corresponds to TRBD1 (6 bases). The CDR3 sequence is 16 residues long. CDR1 is SGHKS and CDR2 is YYEKEE in the germline V gene (reference sequence). V shed 5 bases and J shed 5 bases, with 20 bases lying between them. CDR3 nucleotide sequence: TGTGCCAGCAGAGGGGGTGTAGAAGGGATGTATCAGCCCCAGCATTTT. Its translation: CASRGGVEGMYQPQHF.

This chain joins TRBV18 and TRBJ2-2, with D tentatively TRBD2 (6 bases). CDR3 length: 15 residues. Germline CDR1 and CDR2: KGHSH and LQKENI. V was cut by 6 bases and J by 7 bases, with 18 bases left in between. CDR3 coding DNA: TGTGCCAGCTCGGAAGCGGAGGGCCATTTCGGGGAGCTGTTTTTT. As protein: CASSEAEGHFGELFF.

The chain carries TRBV27 and TRBJ2-6, with 9 bases aligning to TRBD1. From germline, CDR1 is MNHEY and CDR2 SMNVEV (reference sequence). There are 16 residues in the CDR3. The trim removed 4 bases at V and 2 bases at J, leaving 3 bases unmatched. CDR3 DNA: TGTGCCAGCAGTTCAACAGGGGGCGCTGGGGCCAACGTCCTGACTTTC. Translated: CASSSTGGAGANVLTF.

The V and J genes are TRBV19 and TRBJ1-1; D gene uncertain. The V and J ends lost 7 bases and 7 bases respectively, with 16 bases between them. Per germline, CDR1 LNHDA and CDR2 SQIVND (reference sequence). The CDR3 loop spans 13 amino acids. The CDR3 DNA is TGTGCCAGTACCTTCGGTGAGGGAAGTGAAGCTTTCTTT. Protein sequence: CASTFGEGSEAFF.

The genes are TRBV5-4 and TRBJ2-7, with unresolved D. Germline lookup yields CDR1 SGHNT and CDR2 YYREEE (reference sequence). CDR3 size: 14 residues. Trimming stripped 0 bases from V and 2 bases from J, with 9 bases between. In DNA, the CDR3 is TGTGCCAGCAGCTTGGAGTTCAATCCCTACGAGCAGTACTTC. Translation gives CASSLEFNPYEQYF.